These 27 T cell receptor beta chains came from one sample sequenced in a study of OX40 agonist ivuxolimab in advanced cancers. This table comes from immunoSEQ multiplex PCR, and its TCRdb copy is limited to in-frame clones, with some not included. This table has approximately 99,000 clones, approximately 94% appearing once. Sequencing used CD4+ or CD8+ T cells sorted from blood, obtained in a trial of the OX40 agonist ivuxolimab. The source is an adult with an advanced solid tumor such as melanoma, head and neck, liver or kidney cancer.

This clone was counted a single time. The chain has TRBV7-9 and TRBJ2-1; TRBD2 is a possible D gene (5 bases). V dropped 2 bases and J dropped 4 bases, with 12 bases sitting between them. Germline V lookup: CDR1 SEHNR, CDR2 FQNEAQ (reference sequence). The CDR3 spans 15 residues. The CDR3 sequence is CASSLTSRNYNEQFF. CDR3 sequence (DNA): TGTGCCAGCAGCTTAACTAGTCGTAATTACAATGAGCAGTTCTTC.

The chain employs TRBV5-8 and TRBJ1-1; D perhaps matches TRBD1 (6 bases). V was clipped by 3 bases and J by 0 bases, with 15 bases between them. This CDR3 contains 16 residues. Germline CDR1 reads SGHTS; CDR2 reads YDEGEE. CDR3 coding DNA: TGTGCCAGCAGCTCCGGGGGGCAGTACATGAACACTGAAGCTTTCTTT. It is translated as CASSSGGQYMNTEAFF.

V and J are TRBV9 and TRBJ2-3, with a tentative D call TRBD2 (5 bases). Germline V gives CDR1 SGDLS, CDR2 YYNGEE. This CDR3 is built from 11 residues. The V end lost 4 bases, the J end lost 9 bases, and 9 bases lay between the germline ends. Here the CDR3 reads CASSLRETQYF. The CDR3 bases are TGTGCCAGCAGCCTTCGGGAAACGCAGTATTTT.

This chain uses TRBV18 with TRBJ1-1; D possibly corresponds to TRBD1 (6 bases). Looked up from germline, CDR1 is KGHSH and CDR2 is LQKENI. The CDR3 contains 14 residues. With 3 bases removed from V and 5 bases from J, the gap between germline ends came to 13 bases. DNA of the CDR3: TGTGCCAGCTCACCGAACAGGGCGGGGACTGAAGCTTTCTTT. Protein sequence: CASSPNRAGTEAFF.

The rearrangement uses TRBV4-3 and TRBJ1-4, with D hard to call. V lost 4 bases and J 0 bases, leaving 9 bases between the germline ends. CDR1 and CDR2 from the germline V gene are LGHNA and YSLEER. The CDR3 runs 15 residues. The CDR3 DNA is TGCGCCAGCAGCCCCCCGGGAGCAACTAATGAAAAACTGTTTTTT. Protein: CASSPPGATNEKLFF.

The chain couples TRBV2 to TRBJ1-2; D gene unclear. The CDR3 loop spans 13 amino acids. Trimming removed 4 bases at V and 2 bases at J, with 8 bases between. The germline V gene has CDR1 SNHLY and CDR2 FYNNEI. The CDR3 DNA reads TGTGCCAGCAGTGGGGCCGCGAACTATGGCTACACCTTC. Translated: CASSGAANYGYTF.

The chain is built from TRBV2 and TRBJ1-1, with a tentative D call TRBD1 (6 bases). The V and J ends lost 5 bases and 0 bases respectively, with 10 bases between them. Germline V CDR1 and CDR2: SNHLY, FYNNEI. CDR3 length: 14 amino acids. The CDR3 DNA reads TGTGCCAGCAGTCGACAGGATTTGAACACTGAAGCTTTCTTT. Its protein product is CASSRQDLNTEAFF. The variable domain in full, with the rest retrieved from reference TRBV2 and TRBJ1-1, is EPEVTQTPSHQVTQMGQEVILRCVPISNHLYFYWYRQILGQKVEFLVSFYNNEISEKSEIFDDQFSVERPDGSNFTLKIRSTKLEDSAMYFCASSRQDLNTEAFFGQGTRLTVV.

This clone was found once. In DNA, the CDR3 is TGTGCCAGCAGCGCCGGGACAGGGTTACCGGACACTGAAGCTTTCTTT. As protein: CASSAGTGLPDTEAFF. This chain joins TRBV9 and TRBJ1-1; the match to TRBD1 covers 9 bases. Germline V lookup: CDR1 SGDLS, CDR2 YYNGEE. The CDR3 totals 16 residues. V was pared by 3 bases and J by 3 bases, with 9 bases of the junction left unmatched.

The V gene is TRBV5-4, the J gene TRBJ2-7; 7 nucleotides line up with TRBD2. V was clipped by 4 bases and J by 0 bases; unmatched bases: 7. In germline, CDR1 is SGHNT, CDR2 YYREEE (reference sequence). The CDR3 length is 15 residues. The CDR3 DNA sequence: TGTGCCAGCAGCAGCTTGAGCGGGGCCTCCTACGAGCAGTACTTC. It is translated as CASSSLSGASYEQYF.

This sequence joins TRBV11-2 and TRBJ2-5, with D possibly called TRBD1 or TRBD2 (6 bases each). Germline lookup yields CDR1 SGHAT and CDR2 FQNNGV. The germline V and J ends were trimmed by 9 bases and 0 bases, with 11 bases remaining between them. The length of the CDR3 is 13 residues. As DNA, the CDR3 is TGTGCCAGTGACGGGGGCTACCAAGAGACCCAGTACTTC. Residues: CASDGGYQETQYF.

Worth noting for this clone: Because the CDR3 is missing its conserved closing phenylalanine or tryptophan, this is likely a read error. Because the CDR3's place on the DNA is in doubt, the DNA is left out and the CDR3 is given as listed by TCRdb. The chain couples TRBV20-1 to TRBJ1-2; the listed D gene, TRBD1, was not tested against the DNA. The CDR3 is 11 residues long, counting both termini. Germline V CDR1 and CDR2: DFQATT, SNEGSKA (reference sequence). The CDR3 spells CSASVGSRGSL.

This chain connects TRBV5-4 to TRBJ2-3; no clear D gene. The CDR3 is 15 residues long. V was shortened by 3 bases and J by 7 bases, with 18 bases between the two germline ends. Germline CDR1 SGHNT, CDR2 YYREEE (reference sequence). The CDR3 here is CASSSEHRYFNTQYF. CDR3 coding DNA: TGTGCCAGCAGCTCGGAACATAGATACTTTAATACGCAGTATTTT. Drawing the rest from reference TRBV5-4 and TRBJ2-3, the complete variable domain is ETGVTQSPTHLIKTRGQQVTLRCSSQSGHNTVSWYQQALGQGPQFIFQYYREEENGRGNFPPRFSGLQFPNYSSELNVNALELDDSALYLCASSSEHRYFNTQYFGPGTRLTVL.

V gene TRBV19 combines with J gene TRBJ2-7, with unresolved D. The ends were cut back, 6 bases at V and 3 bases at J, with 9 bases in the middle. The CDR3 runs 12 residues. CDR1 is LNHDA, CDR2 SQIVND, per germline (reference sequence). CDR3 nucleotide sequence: TGTGCCAGTAGGGACCGCCTCTACGAGCAGTACTTC. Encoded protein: CASRDRLYEQYF.

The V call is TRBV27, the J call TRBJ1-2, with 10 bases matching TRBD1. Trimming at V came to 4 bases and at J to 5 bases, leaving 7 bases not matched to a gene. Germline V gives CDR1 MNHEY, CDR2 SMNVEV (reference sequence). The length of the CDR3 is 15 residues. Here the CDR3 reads CASSSSGTGAYGYTF. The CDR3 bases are TGTGCCAGCAGTTCATCCGGGACAGGGGCGTATGGCTACACCTTC.

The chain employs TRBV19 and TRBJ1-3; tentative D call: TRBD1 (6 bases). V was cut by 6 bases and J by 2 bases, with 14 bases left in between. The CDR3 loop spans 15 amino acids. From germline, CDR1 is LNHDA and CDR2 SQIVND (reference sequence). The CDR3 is CASRMGARTGNTIYF. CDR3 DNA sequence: TGTGCCAGTAGGATGGGGGCTAGGACTGGAAACACCATATATTTT.

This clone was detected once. CDR3 coding DNA: TGTGCCAGCTCACCACGGGACCGAAGCTACACCTTC. Its protein is CASSPRDRSYTF. The rearrangement joins TRBV18 to TRBJ1-2, with a weak D call TRBD1 (5 bases). The V and J ends lost 1 base and 9 bases respectively, with 9 bases between them. Germline CDR1 KGHSH, CDR2 LQKENI. This CDR3 comprises 12 residues.

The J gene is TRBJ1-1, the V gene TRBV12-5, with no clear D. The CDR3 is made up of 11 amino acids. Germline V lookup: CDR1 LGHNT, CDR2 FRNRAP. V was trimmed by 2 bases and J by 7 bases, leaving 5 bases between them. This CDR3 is CASGLNFEAFF. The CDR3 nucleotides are TGTGCTAGTGGTTTGAACTTTGAAGCTTTCTTT.

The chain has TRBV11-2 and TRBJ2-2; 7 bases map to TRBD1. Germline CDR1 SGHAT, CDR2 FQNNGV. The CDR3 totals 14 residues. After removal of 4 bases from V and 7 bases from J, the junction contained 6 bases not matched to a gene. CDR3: CASSSTGLGGELFF. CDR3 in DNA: TGTGCCAGCAGCTCGACAGGGTTGGGCGGGGAGCTGTTTTTT.

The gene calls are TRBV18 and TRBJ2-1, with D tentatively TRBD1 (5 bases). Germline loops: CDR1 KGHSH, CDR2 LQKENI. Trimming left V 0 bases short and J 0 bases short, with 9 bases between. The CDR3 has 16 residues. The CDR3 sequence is CASSPPPGPSYNEQFF. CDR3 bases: TGTGCCAGCTCACCACCGCCAGGGCCCTCCTACAATGAGCAGTTCTTC.

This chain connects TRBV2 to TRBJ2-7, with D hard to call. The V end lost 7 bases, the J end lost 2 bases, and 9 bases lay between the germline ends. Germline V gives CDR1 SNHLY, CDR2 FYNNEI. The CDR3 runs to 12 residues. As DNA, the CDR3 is TGTGCCAGCAACCGGGTTGCCTACGAGCAGTACTTC. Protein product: CASNRVAYEQYF.

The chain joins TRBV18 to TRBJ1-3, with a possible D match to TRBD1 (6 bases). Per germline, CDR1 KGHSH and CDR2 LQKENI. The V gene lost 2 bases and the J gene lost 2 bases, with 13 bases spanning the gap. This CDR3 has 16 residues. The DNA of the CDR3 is TGTGCCAGCTCACCAGGCAAGGGGGTCCCTGGAAACACCATATATTTT. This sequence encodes CASSPGKGVPGNTIYF.

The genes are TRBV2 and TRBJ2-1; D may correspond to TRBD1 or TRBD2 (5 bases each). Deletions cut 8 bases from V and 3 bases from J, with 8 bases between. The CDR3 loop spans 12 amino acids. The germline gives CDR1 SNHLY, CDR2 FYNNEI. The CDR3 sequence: CASGTDYNEQFF. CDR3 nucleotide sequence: TGTGCCAGCGGGACCGACTACAATGAGCAGTTCTTC.

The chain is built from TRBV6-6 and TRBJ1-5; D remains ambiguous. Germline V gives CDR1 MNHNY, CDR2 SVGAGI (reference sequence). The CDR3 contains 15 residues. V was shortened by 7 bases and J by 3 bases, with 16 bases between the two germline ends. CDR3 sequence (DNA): TGTGCCAGCACCATCGACTCGCCATCCAATCAGCCCCAGCATTTT. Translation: CASTIDSPSNQPQHF.

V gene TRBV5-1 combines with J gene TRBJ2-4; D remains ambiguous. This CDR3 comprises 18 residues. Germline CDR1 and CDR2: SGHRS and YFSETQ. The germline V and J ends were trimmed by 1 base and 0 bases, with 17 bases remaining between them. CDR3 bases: TGCGCCAGCAGCTTGAATTCGCTAGATAGTAGAGCCAAAAACATTCAGTACTTC. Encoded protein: CASSLNSLDSRAKNIQYF.

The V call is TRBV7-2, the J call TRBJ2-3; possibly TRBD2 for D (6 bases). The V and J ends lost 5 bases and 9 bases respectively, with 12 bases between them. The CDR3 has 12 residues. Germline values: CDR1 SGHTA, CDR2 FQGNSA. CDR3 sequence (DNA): TGTGCCAGCAGCCCCGGGGGACGGACGCAGTATTTT. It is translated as CASSPGGRTQYF.

CDR3 DNA sequence: TGTGCCAGCTCACCGTGGGAACAGGGTCCAGATACGCAGTATTTT. Amino acid sequence: CASSPWEQGPDTQYF. The rearrangement links TRBV18 to TRBJ2-3, with a tentative D call TRBD1 (6 bases). With 3 bases removed from V and 4 bases from J, the gap between germline ends came to 14 bases. The CDR3 sequence is 15 residues long. Germline V gene data show CDR1 as KGHSH and CDR2 as LQKENI.

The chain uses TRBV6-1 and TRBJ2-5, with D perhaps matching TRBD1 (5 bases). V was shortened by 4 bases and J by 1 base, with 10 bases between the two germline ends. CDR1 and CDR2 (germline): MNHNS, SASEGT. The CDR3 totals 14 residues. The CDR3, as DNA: TGTGCCAGCAGTGTGGGCAGGGCCCAAGAGACCCAGTACTTC. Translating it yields CASSVGRAQETQYF.